This record looks at one T cell receptor beta chain sequence and its context. The read ends 3 residues early relative to the CDR3; the germline J gene fills the gap. Method: immunoSEQ multiplex PCR; TCRdb's copy keeps in-frame clones and lacks some. In all, the sample yields about 31,000 clones. The sample is drawn from a study of T cells in women clearing cervical HPV infection. The CDR3 sequence is 16 residues long. Germline V gene lookup returns CDR1 LNHDA and CDR2 SQIVND (reference sequence). Trimming took 6 bases from V and 6 from J, leaving 21 bases between them. Material: blood buffy coat. This clonotype originated in a woman aged 18 to 75 with a cervical HPV16 infection that either progressed to CIN3+ or cleared (not recorded which). The rearrangement links TRBV19 to TRBJ2-1; a possible D gene is TRBD2 (7 bases). The CDR3: CASRSSAGAHPNEQFF. The sequenced part of the CDR3 DNA is TGTGCCAGTAGATCATCTGCGGGGGCCCACCCCAATGAG.